A single sample is the source of the 4 T cell receptor beta chains below, sequenced in a study of blood T cell repertoires in COVID-19. Assay used: immunoSEQ multiplex PCR; TCRdb lists only in-frame clones, some missing. Of about 88,000 clones listed, roughly 87% are singletons. The sample consisted of peripheral blood. These receptors were taken from a male donor with acute or convalescent COVID-19.

The chain carries TRBV18 and TRBJ2-5, with D possibly matching TRBD2 (5 bases). Deletions cut 3 bases from V and 2 bases from J, with 13 bases between. This CDR3 is 15 amino acids long. Germline V gene lookup returns CDR1 KGHSH and CDR2 LQKENI. CDR3 coding DNA: TGTGCCAGCTCACCCCGGAACGGGGATCAAGAGACCCAGTACTTC. Translating it yields CASSPRNGDQETQYF.

The chain recombines TRBV9 with TRBJ1-4; 7 bases match TRBD1. CDR3 length: 15 residues. In germline, CDR1 is SGDLS, CDR2 YYNGEE. Trimming cost V 0 bases and J 5 bases; bases outside gene matches: 4. The CDR3 DNA follows: TGTGCCAGCAGCGTAGGACAGGGCGGGAATGAAAAACTGTTTTTT. As protein: CASSVGQGGNEKLFF. Full variable domain (outside the CDR3, taken from reference TRBV9 and TRBJ1-4): DSGVTQTPKHLITATGQRVTLRCSPRSGDLSVYWYQQSLDQGLQFLIQYYNGEERAKGNILERFSAQQFPDLHSELNLSSLELGDSALYFCASSVGQGGNEKLFFGSGTQLSVL.

The chain is built from TRBV3-1 (or the pseudogene TRBV3-2) and TRBJ2-5, with D maybe TRBD1 (6 bases). CDR1 is LGHDT and CDR2 is YNNKEL in the germline V gene (reference sequence). The ends were cut back, 4 bases at V and 3 bases at J, with 15 bases in the middle. The length of the CDR3 is 15 residues. The DNA for the CDR3 is TGTGCCAGCAGCCGTATACAGGGTAAGGAAGAGACCCAGTACTTC. Translation gives CASSRIQGKEETQYF.

This chain connects TRBV3-1 (or the pseudogene TRBV3-2) to TRBJ2-7; 10 bases line up with TRBD2. The V gene end was trimmed by 1 base and the J gene end by 2 bases; junction bases not matched to a gene: 5. CDR3 length: 16 residues. The germline gives CDR1 LGHDT, CDR2 YNNKEL (reference sequence). The CDR3 DNA reads TGTGCCAGCAGCCAAGGGGCTAGCGGGGGTACCTACGAGCAGTACTTC. Protein sequence: CASSQGASGGTYEQYF.